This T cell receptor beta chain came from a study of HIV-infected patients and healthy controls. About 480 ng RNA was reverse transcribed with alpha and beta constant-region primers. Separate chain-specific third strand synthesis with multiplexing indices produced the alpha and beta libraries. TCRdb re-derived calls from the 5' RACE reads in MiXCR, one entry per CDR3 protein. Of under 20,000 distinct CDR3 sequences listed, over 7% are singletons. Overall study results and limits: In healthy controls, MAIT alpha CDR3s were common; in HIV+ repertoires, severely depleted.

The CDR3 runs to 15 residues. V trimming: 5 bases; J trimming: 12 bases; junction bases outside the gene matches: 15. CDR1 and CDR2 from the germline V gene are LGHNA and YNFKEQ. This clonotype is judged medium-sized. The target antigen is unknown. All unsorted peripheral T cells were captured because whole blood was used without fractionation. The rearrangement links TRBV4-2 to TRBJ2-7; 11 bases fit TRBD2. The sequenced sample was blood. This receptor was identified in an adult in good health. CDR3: CASSKTSGSPTGPYF. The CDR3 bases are TGTGCCAGCAGCAAAACTAGCGGGAGCCCTACCGGCCCGTACTTC.